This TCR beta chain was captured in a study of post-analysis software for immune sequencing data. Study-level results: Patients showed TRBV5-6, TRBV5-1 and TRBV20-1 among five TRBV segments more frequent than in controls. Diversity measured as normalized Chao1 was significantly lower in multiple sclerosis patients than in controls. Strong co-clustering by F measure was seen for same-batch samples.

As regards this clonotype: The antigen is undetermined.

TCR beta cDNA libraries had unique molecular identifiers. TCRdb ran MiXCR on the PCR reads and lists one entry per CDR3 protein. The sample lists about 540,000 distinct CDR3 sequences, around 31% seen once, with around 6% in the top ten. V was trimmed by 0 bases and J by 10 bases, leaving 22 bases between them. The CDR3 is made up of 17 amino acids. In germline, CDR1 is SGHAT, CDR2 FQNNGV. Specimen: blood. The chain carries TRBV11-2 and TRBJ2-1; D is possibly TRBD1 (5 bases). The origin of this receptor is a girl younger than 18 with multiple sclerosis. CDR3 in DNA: TGTGCCAGCAGCTTAGACCTCCTTGGGGCCCATCTAGGCGAGCAGTTCTTC. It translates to CASSLDLLGAHLGEQFF.